The subject of this entry is one T cell receptor (beta chain). Its specificity is not known. This specimen belongs to a study of OX40 agonist ivuxolimab in advanced cancers. This CDR3 has 12 residues. Trimming took 2 bases from V and 4 from J, leaving 5 bases between them. CDR1 is LNHDA and CDR2 is SQIVND in the germline V gene (reference sequence). Using immunoSEQ multiplex PCR, the repertoire was profiled, and TCRdb retains in-frame clones only, with some absent. The profile shows around 76,000 clones, just over 85% of them singletons. Study findings and constraints: CD4+ and CD8+ blood T cells expanded clonally by week 6 at 0.1 to 3.0 mg/kg.

The TCR originated in an adult with an advanced solid tumor such as melanoma, head and neck, liver or kidney cancer. The chain combines TRBV19 with TRBJ2-5; maybe TRBD1 (5 bases). The sample was CD4+ or CD8+ T cells sorted from blood, taken in a trial of the OX40 agonist ivuxolimab. Here the CDR3 reads CASSIQGETQYF. The CDR3 nucleotides are TGTGCCAGTAGTATACAGGGAGAGACCCAGTACTTC. The full variable domain, in which reference TRBV19 and TRBJ2-5 provide the parts outside the CDR3, is DGGITQSPKYLFRKEGQNVTLSCEQNLNHDAMYWYRQDPGQGLRLIYYSQIVNDFQKGDIAEGYSVSREKKESFPLTVTSAQKNPTAFYLCASSIQGETQYFGPGTRLLVL.